The clone carrying this T cell receptor (beta chain) occurred a few times. Data came from immunoSEQ multiplex PCR; TCRdb stores just in-frame clones and leaves some out. In the table there are roughly 23,000 clones, 85% to 90% of which are singletons. This sample was taken from a study of blood T cell dynamics during melanoma immunotherapy. Indicated time point: pre-treatment baseline. Samples come from before therapy and from week 3 after the first blockade cycle. The CDR3 consists of 12 residues. The V end lost 8 bases, the J end lost 1 base, and 6 bases lay between the germline ends. Germline CDR1 and CDR2: SEHNR and FQNEAQ (reference sequence).

The receptor was derived from a human donor with melanoma. The gene calls are TRBV7-9 and TRBJ1-3; D uncertain. Material: blood, obtained from a patient treated with checkpoint blockade. As DNA, the CDR3 is TGTGCCAGCTCGCCATCTGGAAACACCATATATTTT. It translates to CASSPSGNTIYF.